Below, one TCR beta chain is given with its context. Its antigen target is currently unknown. No clone much larger than this one lies a single base away; base qualities are absent. This entry belongs to a study of shared T cell receptors in the human thymus (dated by TCRdb to about 2021). Looking at the study overall: The study examined how self-reactive, shared T-cell receptor alpha chains are generated in the human thymus.

The library was produced with the immunoSEQ multiplex PCR assay. TCRdb holds this immuneACCESS table with in-frame rearrangements only. Some clones are missing; in checked studies, unresolved V genes explain under half, and the rest has no known cause. The sample table contains about 660,000 clones; only one count was recorded for roughly 90% of them. The ten biggest clones cover about 0.01% of the sample. These data were also filed under a second study, of human thymus T cells. Taken from the second paper: Donors were immunologically healthy infants undergoing open corrective cardiac surgery for congenital heart defects in Finland. Thymus tissue was collected as surgical resects that were removed during corrective cardiac surgery. Biased V and J gene segment usage appeared to be present in both thymic and peripheral blood repertoires. According to the related research, thymic TCR repertoires were highly overlapping among unrelated individuals. The study described the TCR alpha and beta repertoires in roughly 8 infant thymus samples and a few matching peripheral blood samples. Donor ages ranging from roughly 7 to 250 days were recorded, and over 5 male and a couple of female infants were included in the cohort. Thymocytes were released mechanically from tissue and stored at -70 °C as pellets of 10-30 million cells. A QIAsymphony instrument was used to extract genomic DNA from frozen cell pellets. The immunoSEQ multiplex PCR assay was used to amplify the TCRB and TCRAD loci from a standardized amount of quality-controlled genomic DNA. The amplicons spanned the V(D)J region and were long enough to cover the CDR3 and allow V and J genes to be identified. Amplicon sequencing was performed on an Illumina platform through the commercial immunoSEQ service. Primer bias and sequencing errors were corrected as previously described, and TCRAD and TCRB definitions were based on the IMGT database. immunoSEQ Analyzer 3.0 and VDJTools were used for repertoire analysis, which covered basic statistics, V/J segment usage, diversity estimates, rarefaction and pairwise overlap. Diversity was estimated with Chao1, ChaoE, Efron-Thisted, Shannon and inverse Simpson indices, and also on datasets down-sampled to the smallest sample. Repertoire overlap was assessed by strict matching of CDR3 nucleotide sequence, V gene and J gene, and clustering was done by Jaccard-based multidimensional scaling. Thymus samples yielded on average roughly 800,000 unique TCRB clonotypes, compared with 80,000 to 95,000 from blood samples.

The receptor was isolated from a boy younger than two with a congenital heart defect. Donor details come from another sample of the same person, matched by shared clones. Sequencing input: thymocytes.

The nucleotides read TGCGCCAGCAGCCAAGATCTAGCGGGAGCCTCCTACGAGCAGTACTTC. Translation gives CASSQDLAGASYEQYF. The chain is encoded by TRBV4-3 joined to TRBJ2-7; 10 central nucleotides agree with TRBD2. The CDR3 holds 16 amino acids from the cysteine to the phenylalanine. CDR3 DNA is the only sequence kept; it has 48 bases, read in frame from the first base. In the germline V gene, CDR1 corresponds to LGHNA and CDR2 to YSLEER. V ends up 0 bases short and J 0 bases short, with an unmatched junction base count of 2.